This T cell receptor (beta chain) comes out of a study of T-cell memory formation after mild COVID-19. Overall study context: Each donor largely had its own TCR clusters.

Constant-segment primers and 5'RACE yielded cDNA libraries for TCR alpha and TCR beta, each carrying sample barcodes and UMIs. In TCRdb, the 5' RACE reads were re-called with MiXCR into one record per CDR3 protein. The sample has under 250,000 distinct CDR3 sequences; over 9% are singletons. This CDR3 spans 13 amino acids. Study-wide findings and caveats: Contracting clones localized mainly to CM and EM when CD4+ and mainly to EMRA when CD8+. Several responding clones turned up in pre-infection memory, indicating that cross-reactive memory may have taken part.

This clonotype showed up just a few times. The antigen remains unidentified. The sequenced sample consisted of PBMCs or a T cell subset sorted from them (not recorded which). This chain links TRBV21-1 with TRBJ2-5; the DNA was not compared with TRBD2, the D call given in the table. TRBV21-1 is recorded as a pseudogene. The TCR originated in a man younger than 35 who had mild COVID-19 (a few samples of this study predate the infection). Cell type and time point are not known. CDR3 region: CASTRREQETQYF. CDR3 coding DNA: TGTGCCAGCACTCGACGGGAGCAAGAGACCCAGTACTTC.